These T cell receptor beta chains were read from a single sample in a study of blood T cell repertoires in COVID-19. The table came from immunoSEQ multiplex PCR; TCRdb's copy has only in-frame clones and leaves some out. Seen here are fewer than 450,000 clones, roughly 88% observed once, and the top ten hold around 12%. Sequenced sample: peripheral blood. The receptors originated from a woman aged 45-65 years with COVID-19, enrolled during active disease. Each CDR3 is given with its conserved first and last residue. D genes are given only for firm matches. The size field is filled for only some rows; it gives once, few, many or a size class.

j_gene: TRBJ1-2
abundance: -
v_gene: TRBV12-3/TRBV12-4
d_gene: -
CDR3nt: TGTGCCAGCAGTTTCTTTGGCGGTGGCTACACCTTC
CDR3aa: CASSFFGGGYTF

j_gene: TRBJ1-1
abundance: -
v_gene: TRBV19
d_gene: -
CDR3nt: TGTGCCACCCAGTATGGAGGGGTTGGGACTGAAGCTTTCTTT
CDR3aa: CATQYGGVGTEAFF

j_gene: TRBJ1-3
abundance: few
v_gene: TRBV30
d_gene: -
CDR3nt: TGTGCCTGGAGTGCCCCAGGCCGCTCTGGAAACACCATATATTTT
CDR3aa: CAWSAPGRSGNTIYF

j_gene: TRBJ2-7
abundance: -
v_gene: TRBV6-1
d_gene: -
CDR3nt: TGTGCCAGCAGTGAACAGGACACTTACGAGCAGTACTTC
CDR3aa: CASSEQDTYEQYF

j_gene: TRBJ1-3
abundance: -
v_gene: TRBV7-9
d_gene: -
CDR3nt: TGTGCCAGCAGCTTAGCACTGTCCGGAAACACCATATATTTT
CDR3aa: CASSLALSGNTIYF

j_gene: TRBJ1-2
abundance: once
v_gene: TRBV7-3
d_gene: -
CDR3nt: TGTGCCAGCCTTGGCTCCCTAACAAACACGGCGCGGAGCGGTGGCTACACCTTC
CDR3aa: CASLGSLTNTARSGGYTF

j_gene: TRBJ2-2
abundance: -
v_gene: TRBV3-1/TRBV3-2
d_gene: TRBD2
CDR3nt: TGTGCCAGCAGCCAACCAGCGGGGGGCAGCACCGGGGAGCTGTTTTTT
CDR3aa: CASSQPAGGSTGELFF

j_gene: TRBJ1-1
abundance: -
v_gene: TRBV6-4
d_gene: -
CDR3nt: TGTGCCAGCAGGGAGTCGATCAACACTGAAGCTTTCTTT
CDR3aa: CASRESINTEAFF

j_gene: TRBJ1-1
abundance: -
v_gene: TRBV5-5
d_gene: -
CDR3nt: TGTGCCAGCAGCTTGGTGTTCTTGAACACTGAAGCTTTCTTT
CDR3aa: CASSLVFLNTEAFF

j_gene: TRBJ2-2
abundance: -
v_gene: TRBV2
d_gene: TRBD2
CDR3nt: TGTGCCAGCAGCAGCGGGGGGGGCACCGGGGAGCTGTTTTTT
CDR3aa: CASSSGGGTGELFF

j_gene: TRBJ1-1
abundance: many
v_gene: TRBV5-1
d_gene: -
CDR3nt: TGCGCCAGCAGCTGGGCAGGGATGATGAACACTGAAGCTTTCTTT
CDR3aa: CASSWAGMMNTEAFF

j_gene: TRBJ1-1
abundance: -
v_gene: TRBV11-3
d_gene: -
CDR3nt: TGTGCCAGCAGCTTAGGAGAGAACCAAGAAGCTTTCTTT
CDR3aa: CASSLGENQEAFF

j_gene: TRBJ2-5
abundance: once
v_gene: TRBV5-4
d_gene: TRBD1
CDR3nt: TGTGCCAGCAGCCGGGACAGGGGGTGGGAGACCCAGTACTTC
CDR3aa: CASSRDRGWETQYF

j_gene: TRBJ1-1
abundance: -
v_gene: TRBV6-5
d_gene: TRBD1
CDR3nt: TGTGCCAGCAGTCTAGGGGGCGGCACTGAAGCTTTCTTT
CDR3aa: CASSLGGGTEAFF

j_gene: TRBJ1-5
abundance: -
v_gene: TRBV7-3
d_gene: -
CDR3nt: TGTGCCAGCAGCTTTCTTGGACTGCCGGGCAATCAGCCCCAGCATTTT
CDR3aa: CASSFLGLPGNQPQHF

j_gene: TRBJ1-4
abundance: few
v_gene: TRBV10-3
d_gene: TRBD1
CDR3nt: TGTGCCATCAGTGAGATAGTGGGACAGGGAGATGAAAAACTGTTTTTT
CDR3aa: CAISEIVGQGDEKLFF

j_gene: TRBJ1-5
abundance: -
v_gene: TRBV18
d_gene: TRBD1
CDR3nt: TGTGCCAGCGGGACAGGGGTCGATCAGCCCCAGCATTTT
CDR3aa: CASGTGVDQPQHF

j_gene: TRBJ2-1
abundance: -
v_gene: TRBV19
d_gene: TRBD1
CDR3nt: TGTGCCAGTGGGGGCAGGGGGTATAATGAGCAGTTCTTC
CDR3aa: CASGGRGYNEQFF

j_gene: TRBJ2-7
abundance: -
v_gene: TRBV11-2
d_gene: TRBD2
CDR3nt: TGTGCCAGCAGCTTTAGCGGGATCTCCTACGAGCAGTACTTC
CDR3aa: CASSFSGISYEQYF

j_gene: TRBJ2-2
abundance: -
v_gene: TRBV3-1/TRBV3-2
d_gene: TRBD2
CDR3nt: TGTGCCAGCAGCCAGGGACTAGCGGGGGGGCGGACCGGGGAGCTGTTTTTT
CDR3aa: CASSQGLAGGRTGELFF

j_gene: TRBJ2-1
abundance: -
v_gene: TRBV13
d_gene: TRBD2
CDR3nt: TGTGCCACCCTCGGGGGGGCCTCCTACAATGAGCAGTTCTTC
CDR3aa: CATLGGASYNEQFF

j_gene: TRBJ1-2
abundance: -
v_gene: TRBV5-1
d_gene: -
CDR3nt: TGCGCCAGCAGCTTGGAAGGCAGGGAAGGCTACACCTTC
CDR3aa: CASSLEGREGYTF

j_gene: TRBJ1-5
abundance: -
v_gene: TRBV7-2
d_gene: -
CDR3nt: TGTGCCAGCAGCTTCCGGAGGCAGCCCCAGCATTTT
CDR3aa: CASSFRRQPQHF

j_gene: TRBJ2-2
abundance: -
v_gene: TRBV3-1/TRBV3-2
d_gene: -
CDR3nt: TGTGCCAGCAGCCCGATGGGGGGGGCTCCGGGGGAGCTGTTTTTT
CDR3aa: CASSPMGGAPGELFF

j_gene: TRBJ1-2
abundance: -
v_gene: TRBV6-5
d_gene: -
CDR3nt: TGTGCCAGCAGGGCTTTTTATGGCTACACCTTC
CDR3aa: CASRAFYGYTF

j_gene: TRBJ1-5
abundance: -
v_gene: TRBV21-1
d_gene: -
CDR3nt: TGTGCCAGCAGCAATGAGGGCAGACACGGTGGGGAGAAAAATCAGCCCCAGCATTTT
CDR3aa: CASSNEGRHGGEKNQPQHF

j_gene: TRBJ1-1
abundance: once
v_gene: TRBV19
d_gene: TRBD1
CDR3nt: TGTGCCAGTAGTAGACAGGGTGGGAAAGGGACTGAAGCTTTCTTT
CDR3aa: CASSRQGGKGTEAFF

j_gene: TRBJ2-7
abundance: -
v_gene: TRBV27
d_gene: TRBD1
CDR3nt: TGTGCCACCAGGACAGGCATCAACGAGCAGTACTTC
CDR3aa: CATRTGINEQYF

j_gene: TRBJ1-5
abundance: -
v_gene: TRBV24-1
d_gene: -
CDR3nt: TGTGCCACCAGTGACAGGGCTAGCAATCAGCCCCAGCATTTT
CDR3aa: CATSDRASNQPQHF

j_gene: TRBJ2-3
abundance: -
v_gene: TRBV4-2
d_gene: -
CDR3nt: TGTGCCAGCAGCCAAGGTCGGATCGGGGTTGTTACAGATACGCAGTATTTT
CDR3aa: CASSQGRIGVVTDTQYF

j_gene: TRBJ1-2
abundance: -
v_gene: TRBV4-1
d_gene: -
CDR3nt: TGCGCCAGCAGCCACGTTGGAGGGCCTTGGGGTGGCTACACCTTC
CDR3aa: CASSHVGGPWGGYTF

j_gene: TRBJ1-1
abundance: -
v_gene: TRBV12-3/TRBV12-4
d_gene: TRBD1
CDR3nt: TGTGCCAGCAGTGGACAGGGATGGACTGAAGCTTTCTTT
CDR3aa: CASSGQGWTEAFF

j_gene: TRBJ1-4
abundance: -
v_gene: TRBV19
d_gene: TRBD1
CDR3nt: TGTGCCAGTAGTACGACAGGGATCCTTAATGAAAAACTGTTTTTT
CDR3aa: CASSTTGILNEKLFF

j_gene: TRBJ1-4
abundance: -
v_gene: TRBV6-6
d_gene: -
CDR3nt: TGTGCCAGCAGCACCGAGGTGGGACAAGGGTTGAGAGGGGACCTTAATGAAAAACTGTTTTTT
CDR3aa: CASSTEVGQGLRGDLNEKLFF

j_gene: TRBJ2-7
abundance: -
v_gene: TRBV4-1
d_gene: -
CDR3nt: TGCGCCAGCAGCCAATGGGCAGGGGACGAGCAGTACTTC
CDR3aa: CASSQWAGDEQYF

j_gene: TRBJ1-5
abundance: -
v_gene: TRBV6-5
d_gene: -
CDR3nt: TGTGCCAGCAGTTACTCCATAGATCAGCCCCAGCATTTT
CDR3aa: CASSYSIDQPQHF

j_gene: TRBJ2-7
abundance: -
v_gene: TRBV5-1
d_gene: -
CDR3nt: TGCGCCAGCAGCTTAACACAGGGTTACGAGCAGTACTTC
CDR3aa: CASSLTQGYEQYF

j_gene: TRBJ2-1
abundance: -
v_gene: TRBV12-3/TRBV12-4
d_gene: -
CDR3nt: TGTGCCAGCACGGGGGACTCCTACAATGAGCAGTTCTTC
CDR3aa: CASTGDSYNEQFF

j_gene: TRBJ1-2
abundance: -
v_gene: TRBV30
d_gene: -
CDR3nt: TGTGCCTGGAGTTTATTATATCAGGGATACTATGGCTACACCTTC
CDR3aa: CAWSLLYQGYYGYTF

j_gene: TRBJ1-4
abundance: -
v_gene: TRBV5-1
d_gene: -
CDR3nt: TGCGCCAGCAGCTGGGGTTTGGACTGGGAGGGTAATGAAAAACTGTTTTTT
CDR3aa: CASSWGLDWEGNEKLFF

j_gene: TRBJ1-1
abundance: -
v_gene: TRBV14
d_gene: -
CDR3nt: TGTGCCAGCAGCCCAGACTCTATCACGAACACTGAAGCTTTCTTT
CDR3aa: CASSPDSITNTEAFF

j_gene: TRBJ1-3
abundance: -
v_gene: TRBV9
d_gene: -
CDR3nt: TGTGCCAGCAGCGTACAGGGGCTAGAGTCTGGAAACACCATATATTTT
CDR3aa: CASSVQGLESGNTIYF

j_gene: TRBJ2-7
abundance: once
v_gene: TRBV12-2
d_gene: -
CDR3nt: TGTGCAAGTCGCTTAGTTGAGGGTTCAAAGGCCGGGTTTAACGAGCAGTACTTC
CDR3aa: CASRLVEGSKAGFNEQYF

j_gene: TRBJ2-1
abundance: once
v_gene: TRBV19
d_gene: TRBD2
CDR3nt: TGTGCCAGTAGTACAGAGGGACTACACCATGAGCAGTTCTTC
CDR3aa: CASSTEGLHHEQFF

j_gene: TRBJ1-2
abundance: -
v_gene: TRBV5-1
d_gene: -
CDR3nt: TGCGCCAGCAGCTTGGAGACAGTAGGAGGCTACACCTTC
CDR3aa: CASSLETVGGYTF

j_gene: TRBJ1-4
abundance: -
v_gene: TRBV28
d_gene: -
CDR3nt: TGTGCCAGCAGTATCTGGGGAGATGAGGAAAAACTGTTTTTT
CDR3aa: CASSIWGDEEKLFF

j_gene: TRBJ2-3
abundance: -
v_gene: TRBV4-1
d_gene: TRBD2
CDR3nt: TGCGCCAGCAGCCCAAGATGGACTAGCGGGGGGGAAAGCACAGATACGCAGTATTTT
CDR3aa: CASSPRWTSGGESTDTQYF

j_gene: TRBJ1-3
abundance: -
v_gene: TRBV9
d_gene: -
CDR3nt: TGTGCCAGCAGCCCTGCACAGGGTTCCGGAAACACCATATATTTT
CDR3aa: CASSPAQGSGNTIYF

j_gene: TRBJ1-1
abundance: -
v_gene: TRBV29-1
d_gene: -
CDR3nt: TGCAGCGTCTCGGGGGATATCGAAGCTTTCTTT
CDR3aa: CSVSGDIEAFF

j_gene: TRBJ1-1
abundance: once
v_gene: TRBV18
d_gene: -
CDR3nt: TGTGCCAGCTCACCAACGACAGGAATGGCTGAAGCTTTCTTT
CDR3aa: CASSPTTGMAEAFF

j_gene: TRBJ2-2
abundance: -
v_gene: TRBV4-1
d_gene: TRBD1
CDR3nt: TGCGCCAGCAGCCAAGCATACAGGGGGCACAGCACCGGGGAGCTGTTTTTT
CDR3aa: CASSQAYRGHSTGELFF

j_gene: TRBJ2-7
abundance: -
v_gene: TRBV29-1
d_gene: TRBD1
CDR3nt: TGCAGCGTACGGGACAGGAGCGAGCAGTACTTC
CDR3aa: CSVRDRSEQYF

j_gene: TRBJ2-2
abundance: -
v_gene: TRBV19
d_gene: TRBD1
CDR3nt: TGTGCCAGTAGCAATCTCGGGACAGCCGGCGGGGAGCTGTTTTTT
CDR3aa: CASSNLGTAGGELFF

j_gene: TRBJ2-3
abundance: -
v_gene: TRBV2
d_gene: TRBD2
CDR3nt: TGTGCCAGCAGGACGTCGGCTAGCGGGGGTGCAGATACGCAGTATTTT
CDR3aa: CASRTSASGGADTQYF

j_gene: TRBJ2-7
abundance: -
v_gene: TRBV7-2
d_gene: -
CDR3nt: TGTGCCAGCAGCTTCGGCGGGCTAGGTGAGCAGTACTTC
CDR3aa: CASSFGGLGEQYF